These T cell receptor beta chains were read from a single sample in a study of radiation and T cells in renal cell carcinoma. Assay used: immunoSEQ multiplex PCR; TCRdb lists only in-frame clones, some missing. The table records some 80,000 clones, 70% to 90% of them present only once. The sample in question was blood, obtained from a patient whose treatment included radiotherapy and nephrectomy. Receptor source: a woman aged 45-65 years with renal cell carcinoma. Each CDR3 is given without its conserved first and last residue. The order of the fields is D gene, V gene, clone size, J gene, CDR3 protein. The D gene is left open where the match is weak. Part of the rows lack a size; the others show once, few, many or a class for expanded clones.

TRBD2	TRBV7-9	.	TRBJ2-2	ASSLGASGTRANTGELF
.	TRBV5-1	.	TRBJ2-1	ASSLDVWRAAPRGYNEQF
.	TRBV7-2	.	TRBJ2-5	ASSLQGQLETQY
TRBD1	TRBV2	.	TRBJ1-2	ASSNYQGDYGYT
.	TRBV30	few	TRBJ1-1	AWGSDTEAF
.	TRBV27	.	TRBJ2-7	ASKKGSSYEQY
TRBD2	TRBV13	.	TRBJ2-1	ASSLGLAGGGEQF
TRBD1	TRBV9	.	TRBJ1-2	ASSESGGLNYGYT
.	TRBV13	.	TRBJ2-7	ASSLGRAGEQY
.	TRBV4-1	.	TRBJ2-5	ASSLLGLETQY
TRBD1	TRBV7-6	.	TRBJ2-7	ASSPQTGSYEQY
TRBD2	TRBV19	.	TRBJ2-3	ASSKAASGRGGTDTQY
.	TRBV21-1	.	TRBJ2-7	ASSGKREWDEQY
.	TRBV5-5	.	TRBJ2-7	ASSPNQGSSYEQY
TRBD2	TRBV5-4	.	TRBJ2-7	ASRDRPSGLSYEQY
.	TRBV11-2	.	TRBJ1-4	ASSLPVFRNEKLF
.	TRBV10-2	.	TRBJ1-2	ASSASPGLVIYGYT
TRBD2	TRBV10-1	.	TRBJ2-3	ASSDPAGGNTDTQY
TRBD1	TRBV11-1	.	TRBJ2-5	ASSLDPGQAQETQY
.	TRBV27	few	TRBJ2-7	ASSLSVGFEQY
.	TRBV28	.	TRBJ2-7	ASSLPPRHEQY
TRBD1	TRBV7-9	.	TRBJ1-2	ASSLAAGGEGYT
.	TRBV28	.	TRBJ1-2	ASLDRAVGYT
.	TRBV11-2	.	TRBJ1-4	ASSLDLKGANEKLF
.	TRBV10-2	.	TRBJ1-2	ASSERGRGDYGYT
TRBD2	TRBV5-6	.	TRBJ2-4	ASSLELAGGAKNIQY
TRBD2	TRBV4-2	.	TRBJ2-7	ASSHEQPGGGQYEQY
.	TRBV25-1	few	TRBJ1-1	ASSEGKHTEAF
TRBD1	TRBV9	.	TRBJ2-1	ASSARDRVYEQF